A single sample gave rise to the 19 T cell receptor beta chains below, sequenced in a study of blood T cell repertoires in COVID-19. Clones were read by immunoSEQ multiplex PCR, and TCRdb kept only the in-frame ones, dropping some. The sample contains a few hundred thousand clones, around nine tenths of which appear only once. What was sequenced was peripheral blood. Every receptor here comes from a woman aged 55-69 years with COVID-19, enrolled during active disease.

There are a few counts of this clone. The J gene is TRBJ1-1, the V gene TRBV14; 7 bases fit TRBD1. Trimming at V came to 2 bases and at J to 7 bases, leaving 13 bases not matched to a gene. CDR1 and CDR2 (germline): SGHDN, FVKESK. There are 16 residues in the CDR3. This CDR3 is CASSQKDRISMVEAFF. CDR3 in DNA: TGTGCCAGCAGCCAAAAGGACAGGATCTCCATGGTTGAAGCTTTCTTT.

The rearrangement links TRBV4-1 to TRBJ1-5; 9 nucleotides match TRBD1. This CDR3 contains 15 residues. J lost 5 bases, V lost 4 bases, and 6 bases had no gene match. In germline, CDR1 is MGHRA, CDR2 YSYEKL. The CDR3, as DNA: TGCGCCAGCAGCCTGGGGGACAGGGAGGATCAGCCCCAGCATTTT. This sequence encodes CASSLGDREDQPQHF.

This sequence joins TRBV6-6 and TRBJ1-5; TRBD1 matches at 10 bases. The CDR3 has 14 residues. J lost 5 bases, V lost 5 bases, and 3 bases had no gene match. Per the germline V gene, CDR1 is MNHNY and CDR2 is SVGAGI (reference sequence). The CDR3 reads CASSHGTGDQPQHF. CDR3 coding DNA: TGTGCCAGCAGTCATGGGACAGGGGATCAGCCCCAGCATTTT.

This clone was observed once. The chain carries TRBV19 and TRBJ2-1; TRBD2 matches 8 bases. The length of the CDR3 is 15 residues. Germline V gene sequence: CDR1 LNHDA, CDR2 SQIVND (reference sequence). V trimming: 5 bases; J trimming: 2 bases; junction bases outside the gene matches: 5. DNA for the CDR3: TGTGCCAGTAGTGTGACTAGCGAAGCCTACAATGAGCAGTTCTTC. This translates into CASSVTSEAYNEQFF.

This chain joins TRBV10-3 and TRBJ1-5, with a weak D call TRBD1 (5 bases). The V gene lost 0 bases and the J gene lost 1 base, with 7 bases spanning the gap. Germline lookup yields CDR1 ENHRY and CDR2 SYGVKD. The CDR3 is 15 residues long. The CDR3 reads CAISESRGSNQPQHF. CDR3 in DNA: TGTGCCATCAGTGAGTCTAGGGGAAGCAATCAGCCCCAGCATTTT.

J is TRBJ1-3 and V is TRBV4-2, with TRBD1 matching over 8 bases. Germline V gene sequence: CDR1 LGHNA, CDR2 YNFKEQ. V lost 4 bases, J lost 4 bases, and 6 bases stayed unmatched. This CDR3 contains 15 residues. As DNA, the CDR3 is TGTGCCAGCAGCCGACTTGGGACAGGAGGAAACACCATATATTTT. Translation gives CASSRLGTGGNTIYF.

The rearrangement joins TRBV28 to TRBJ1-1, with 7 bases aligning to TRBD1. The J segment lost 10 bases and the V segment lost 3 bases, leaving 11 bases of the junction unmatched. CDR3 size: 14 residues. Germline values: CDR1 MDHEN, CDR2 SYDVKM. This chain's CDR3 is CASSFNRGRIGAFF. The CDR3 coding sequence is TGTGCCAGCAGTTTTAACAGGGGAAGGATCGGAGCTTTCTTT.

The gene calls are TRBV30 and TRBJ2-1; D may be TRBD1 (6 bases). Germline V gene sequence: CDR1 GTSNPN, CDR2 SVGIG (reference sequence). With 1 base removed from V and 10 bases from J, the gap between germline ends came to 8 bases. CDR3 length: 11 residues. DNA of the CDR3: TGTGCCTGGAGTGGACAGGAAGAGCAGTTCTTC. Translating gives CAWSGQEEQFF.

The rearrangement joins TRBV6-2 or TRBV6-3 to TRBJ2-1; 9 bases are a match to TRBD2. This CDR3 is 15 amino acids long. With V trimmed by 5 bases and J by 0 bases, 2 bases remained unmatched. CDR1 is MNHEY and CDR2 is SVGEGT in the germline V gene. The CDR3 reads CASSRLAASYNEQFF. Here the CDR3 DNA reads TGTGCCAGCAGTAGACTAGCGGCCTCCTACAATGAGCAGTTCTTC.

The CDR3 bases are TGTGCCAGCAGCACCGGGACAGACTCCTACAATGAGCAGTTCTTC. The encoded protein is CASSTGTDSYNEQFF. The chain couples TRBV9 to TRBJ2-1, with TRBD1 identical over 7 bases. The CDR3 sequence is 15 residues long. The V segment lost 4 bases and the J segment 0 bases; nucleotides outside the gene matches: 4. The germline gives CDR1 SGDLS, CDR2 YYNGEE.

The V and J genes are TRBV15 and TRBJ2-2, with 14 bases aligning to TRBD2. The V segment lost 5 bases and the J segment 12 bases; nucleotides outside the gene matches: 8. Per germline, CDR1 LNHNV and CDR2 YYDKDF (reference sequence). This CDR3 spans 15 amino acids. The CDR3 loop reads CATSDEGLAGVKLFF. The CDR3 region has the DNA TGTGCCACCAGCGACGAGGGACTAGCGGGAGTGAAGCTGTTTTTT.

The chain combines TRBV19 with TRBJ2-4, with 13 bases that match TRBD2. Losses at the gene ends were 7 bases for V and 6 bases for J; bases not matched to a gene: 12. CDR1 is LNHDA, CDR2 SQIVND, per germline (reference sequence). CDR3 size: 17 residues. The CDR3 DNA follows: TGTGCCAGTATGGGACTAGCGGGGCAAAGGGGCGGAAACATTCAGTACTTC. Amino acid sequence: CASMGLAGQRGGNIQYF.

The V gene is TRBV27, the J gene TRBJ1-2, with TRBD1 identical over 10 bases. The CDR3 is made up of 14 amino acids. Germline V gene lookup returns CDR1 MNHEY and CDR2 SMNVEV (reference sequence). The ends lost 6 bases at V and 4 bases at J; junction bases unmatched: 5. In nucleotides, the CDR3 is TGTGCCAGCAGACCGGGACAGGGGTCCTATGGCTACACCTTC. Encoded protein: CASRPGQGSYGYTF.

This clone was detected only a few times. V is TRBV12-2 and J is TRBJ2-1; no check of the table's D call, TRBD1, against the DNA was made. TRBV12-2 is recorded as a pseudogene. The CDR3 spans 15 residues. The CDR3 DNA sequence: TGTGCAAGTCGCCAAAAAAGGGGTAGCCCCAATGAGCAGTTCTTC. Amino acid sequence: CASRQKRGSPNEQFF.

The CDR3 protein is CASSSRGRDTDTQYF. The CDR3 region has the DNA TGTGCCAGCAGCTCCAGGGGGCGCGACACAGATACGCAGTATTTT. This sequence joins TRBV11-2 and TRBJ2-3; 8 nucleotides agree with TRBD1. CDR3 length equals 15 residues. The V gene end was trimmed by 4 bases and the J gene end by 2 bases; junction bases not matched to a gene: 5. CDR1 is SGHAT and CDR2 is FQNNGV in the germline V gene.

The chain recombines TRBV19 with TRBJ2-2; 9 bases agree with TRBD2. The germline CDR1 and CDR2 sequences are LNHDA and SQIVND (reference sequence). Trimming cost V 7 bases and J 3 bases; bases outside gene matches: 3. The CDR3 loop spans 14 amino acids. In DNA form, the CDR3 reads TGTGCCAGTACCAGCGGGGGGTACACCGGGGAGCTGTTTTTT. Translation gives CASTSGGYTGELFF.

As to this clone: At one end, the junction sequence differs from germline, possibly due to a read error. The genes are TRBV20-1 and TRBJ1-6; no clear D gene. Germline values: CDR1 DFQATT, CDR2 SNEGSKA (reference sequence). This CDR3 is built from 11 residues. CDR3 nucleotides: TGCAGTGCGGAGAAGTGGGCCGAGGCGGGCTTT. This gives the protein CSAEKWAEAGF.

The rearrangement uses TRBV20-1 and TRBJ2-7; D perhaps matches TRBD2 (5 bases). The CDR3 loop spans 11 amino acids. V lost 0 bases to trimming and J lost 8 bases, with 8 bases between them. Germline V gene data show CDR1 as DFQATT and CDR2 as SNEGSKA (reference sequence). The CDR3: CSARDPGKQYF. The DNA for the CDR3 is TGCAGTGCTAGAGATCCGGGGAAGCAGTACTTC.

The J gene is TRBJ2-1, the V gene TRBV24-1, with 7 positions matching TRBD1. J was trimmed by 0 bases and V by 5 bases; bases with no gene match: 18. Germline V gives CDR1 KGHDR, CDR2 SFDVKD. The CDR3 runs 20 residues. The CDR3 coding sequence is TGTGCCACCAGTGCCATTTTTGGACAGGAGCGAGGGAGCTCCTACAATGAGCAGTTCTTC. Protein sequence: CATSAIFGQERGSSYNEQFF.